The source of this TCR beta chain is a study of glioma-infiltrating T cells. Germline CDR1 is MNHEY and CDR2 is SMNVEV (reference sequence). This CDR3 has 12 residues. Study-wide results and caveats: Tissue-blood divergence was below expectation in non-neoplastic patients, above in gliomas. CDR3 overlap between tissue and blood was very small.

Points on this clonotype: Its cognate antigen is unknown. A read error may produce the germline difference seen at one junction end.

TCR alpha and beta CDR3 regions were amplified from RNA using iRepertoire nested multiplex PCR. Tissue mRNA or PBMC total RNA, about 90-450 ng, went into one-step reverse transcription and amplification. TCRdb re-called the multiplex PCR reads through MiXCR, storing one row per CDR3 protein. The data show 150,000 to 200,000 distinct CDR3 sequences, roughly two fifths seen once. The sample was glioma tissue, nonneoplastic brain tissue, or PBMCs (not recorded which). The receptor comes from a human donor with low-grade glioma or glioblastoma, undergoing nonglioma brain surgery, or in good health (not recorded which). The chain joins TRBV27 to TRBJ1-2; no reliable D call. This chain's CDR3 is CDRRGYNYGHTF. In DNA, the CDR3 is TGTGACAGACGGGGTTATAACTATGGCCACACCTTC.